Here is one T cell receptor (beta chain) with its context. The antigen remains undetermined. The data stem from a study of T cells in localized non-small cell lung cancer. Findings and caveats of the study: There was higher T cell clonality in uninvolved adjacent lung than in tumor, and it was highest there. Adjacent lung was found to contain a median about 50 of the top 100 tumor clones.

The germline gives CDR1 KGHSH, CDR2 LQKENI. J was trimmed by 2 bases and V by 6 bases; bases with no gene match: 2. CDR3 length: 13 residues. Clones were read by immunoSEQ multiplex PCR, and TCRdb kept only the in-frame ones, dropping some. Among tens of thousands of clones listed, 93% were seen once. The starting material was peripheral blood, obtained before any cancer treatment. This TCR came from an older female donor with stage I lung adenocarcinoma. The genes are TRBV18 and TRBJ1-1; 8 positions match TRBD1. DNA of the CDR3: TGTGCCAGCTCCAGGGGGCTTAACACTGAAGCTTTCTTT. The encoded protein is CASSRGLNTEAFF. The full variable domain, rest sourced from reference TRBV18 and TRBJ1-1, is NAGVMQNPRHLVRRRGQEARLRCSPMKGHSHVYWYRQLPEEGLKFMVYLQKENIIDESGMPKERFSAEFPKEGPSILRIQQVVRGDSAAYFCASSRGLNTEAFFGQGTRLTVV.